This TCR beta chain originates from a study of regulatory T cells in long-lasting Graves disease. Study-level background: Disease was considered persistent Graves' disease after over 5 years of antithyroid drugs (with positive TSH receptor antibodies). Study observations and caveats: Persistent disease preferred TRBV28, TRBJ1-2 and TRBJ2-5.

This clonotype was recorded many times. Its target is not known. Construction of TCR beta libraries relied on iRepertoire HTBI primers and on Arm-PCR targeting CDR3 regions. Each CDR3 protein is one row after TCRdb ran MiXCR on the multiplex PCR reads. The sample shows 310,000 or so distinct CDR3 sequences, about 18% of them seen only once. The CDR3 is made up of 15 amino acids. V lost 6 bases, J lost 1 base, and 12 bases lay in between. Time point noted: persistent/refractory GD, antithyroid drugs over 5 years with positive TRAb. PBMC RNA served as the TCR library source. In this cohort, patients came from an endocrinology department located in Xi'an, China.

The TCR comes from a female donor with Graves disease. The starting material was peripheral blood mononuclear cells (PBMCs), obtained when the disease was refractory, from a patient treated with antithyroid drugs. V is TRBV12-3 or TRBV12-4 and J is TRBJ2-2; no definite D call. The CDR3 region is CASSPHNRNTGELFF. The CDR3 DNA reads TGTGCCAGCAGCCCGCACAATAGGAACACCGGGGAGCTGTTTTTT.